The TCR beta chain described here comes from a study of Ad26.COV2.S vaccination and SARS-CoV-2 variants. Findings of the study overall: Comparable non-spike TCR breadth was observed in vaccine and placebo recipients.

Treatment given: some 20 received Ad26.COV2.S at low or high dose, single or two shots; five or six received placebo; per-sample allocation not given. Day 63 after the first injection of vaccine or placebo was the sampling time. The donor was a Boston adult aged 18-55 years. The CDR3 totals 14 residues. Trimming removed 5 bases from V and 5 bases from J, with 18 bases in between. Germline CDR1 GTSNPN, CDR2 SVGIG (reference sequence). As for this clone: Antigen unknown.

Produced via immunoSEQ multiplex PCR; TCRdb's table is partial and in-frame only. The profile shows about 400,000 clones, approximately 83% of them singletons. The sample was peripheral blood, taken in a trial of Ad26.COV2.S vaccine versus placebo. The clonotype comes from a person aged 18-65 years who received the Ad26.COV2.S COVID-19 vaccine or a placebo. V and J are TRBV30 and TRBJ2-5; D is perhaps TRBD1 or TRBD2 (6 bases each). DNA for the CDR3: TGTGCCTGGGGAGGGGGGTTTGCCATGGAGACCCAGTACTTC. Amino acid sequence: CAWGGGFAMETQYF.